One sample yielded the 22 T cell receptor beta chains listed below, sequenced in a study of CD8 T cells in ankylosing spondylitis. One entry per CDR3 protein results from TCRdb running MiXCR on the 5' RACE reads. This sample yields 150,000 to 200,000 distinct CDR3 sequences, of which 18% are seen a single time; roughly 7.7% belongs to the top ten. What was sequenced was blood, either unsorted or a sorted T cell fraction (not recorded which). These receptors were obtained from a male donor with ankylosing spondylitis or in good health (not recorded which).

V gene TRBV7-9 combines with J gene TRBJ2-2, with a tentative D call TRBD2 (6 bases). V gave up 7 bases and J gave up 5 bases, with 14 bases separating them. The V gene's germline CDR1 is SEHNR and CDR2 FQNEAQ (reference sequence). The CDR3 length is 14 residues. CDR3 in amino acids: CASTTDSGTGELFF. The CDR3 DNA reads as TGTGCCAGCACCACAGATAGCGGAACCGGGGAGCTGTTTTTT.

The chain joins TRBV29-1 to TRBJ2-7; 10 nucleotides agree with TRBD1. CDR3 size: 13 residues. The V and J ends lost 1 base and 9 bases, in that order; junction bases with no gene match: 6. Germline values: CDR1 SQVTM, CDR2 ANQGSEA. CDR3 amino acids: CSVEGGTGAGQYF. CDR3 DNA: TGCAGCGTTGAAGGGGGGACAGGGGCGGGGCAGTACTTC.

At least ten counts were recorded for this clonotype. This chain uses TRBV24-1 with TRBJ2-2; possibly TRBD2 for D (6 bases). The V end lost 4 bases, the J end lost 2 bases, and 10 bases lay between the germline ends. The CDR3 runs 15 residues. Germline CDR1 KGHDR, CDR2 SFDVKD. CDR3 bases: TGTGCCACCAGTGAGACTAGTTATAACACCGGGGAGCTGTTTTTT. Amino acids: CATSETSYNTGELFF.

This clonotype came up many times. This chain connects TRBV10-2 to TRBJ1-6; D is ambiguous. CDR3 size: 13 residues. Germline-derived CDR1 and CDR2 are WSHSY and SAAADI. The ends were cut back, 0 bases at V and 7 bases at J, with 4 bases in the middle. The CDR3 reads CASSESINSPLHF. The DNA of the CDR3 is TGCGCCAGCAGTGAGTCGATCAATTCACCCCTCCACTTT.

This clonotype was seen many times. The chain uses TRBV20-1 and TRBJ2-1; D is unclear. Looked up from germline, CDR1 is DFQATT and CDR2 is SNEGSKA (reference sequence). The CDR3 has 11 amino acids. Trimming left V 5 bases short and J 3 bases short, with 5 bases between. The CDR3 sequence is CSAPDYNEQFF. CDR3 DNA: TGCAGTGCTCCGGACTACAATGAGCAGTTCTTC.

This chain connects TRBV10-3 to TRBJ2-5, with D possibly TRBD2 on 5 matching bases. This CDR3 is built from 15 residues. Germline assignment: CDR1 ENHRY and CDR2 SYGVKD. V lost 2 bases, J lost 4 bases, and 14 bases lay in between. The CDR3 DNA follows: TGTGCCATCAGTGAGATGGTACTAGTTGGAGAGACCCAGTACTTC. It specifies CAISEMVLVGETQYF.

This clonotype came up a few times. The junction does not match germline at one end; this may be a read error. The V gene is TRBV2, the J gene TRBJ2-5, with D uncertain. The CDR3 spans 15 residues. The germline V gene encodes CDR1 SNHLY and CDR2 FYNNEI. CDR3 in DNA: TGTGCCATCAGTGAACCCCTCAGGTTCTTAGAGACCCAGTACTTC. Encoded protein: CAISEPLRFLETQYF.

The chain has TRBV5-1 and TRBJ2-5, with 10 bases fitting TRBD2. Germline-derived CDR1 and CDR2 are SGHRS and YFSETQ. There are 15 residues in the CDR3. V lost 0 bases, J lost 5 bases, and 4 bases stayed unmatched. As DNA, the CDR3 is TGCGCCAGCAGCTTGGCTCTAGCGGGAGAGGAGACCCAGTACTTC. This codes for CASSLALAGEETQYF.

This clonotype was detected ten times or more. The rearrangement uses TRBV7-3 and TRBJ2-1; D is ambiguous. Trimming shortened V by 4 bases and J by 4 bases, and 11 bases separated the two germline ends. CDR1 and CDR2 from the germline V gene are SGHTA and FQGTGA. This CDR3 is built from 14 residues. This chain's CDR3 is CASSSSGVYNEQFF. DNA of the CDR3: TGTGCCAGCAGCTCCAGTGGGGTGTACAATGAGCAGTTCTTC.

The rearrangement links TRBV9 to TRBJ2-7; 9 nucleotides align to TRBD1. The CDR3 runs 14 residues. Germline trimming cut 3 bases from V and 7 bases from J; bases unmatched to any gene: 8. Germline CDR1 SGDLS, CDR2 YYNGEE. The CDR3 DNA follows: TGTGCCAGCAGCGGGGGACAGGGCTTACGAGAGCAGTACTTC. Translated: CASSGGQGLREQYF.

This clonotype has only a few counts. V is TRBV25-1 and J is TRBJ2-1; 11 bases align to TRBD2. CDR3 length equals 16 residues. Looked up from germline, CDR1 is MGHDK and CDR2 is SYGVNS. V lost 6 bases, J lost 6 bases, and 10 bases stayed unmatched. The CDR3: CASRQTGTSGPNEQFF. The CDR3 nucleotides read TGTGCCAGCAGGCAGACCGGGACTAGCGGACCCAATGAGCAGTTCTTC.

The V gene is TRBV5-4, the J gene TRBJ2-7; a weak D match, TRBD1 (5 bases). V was shortened by 2 bases and J by 3 bases, with 18 bases between the two germline ends. This CDR3 spans 16 amino acids. Germline values: CDR1 SGHNT, CDR2 YYREEE (reference sequence). The CDR3 nucleotides read TGTGCCAGCAGCTTCGAACCAGGGAAAGTGGGCTACGAGCAGTACTTC. This encodes CASSFEPGKVGYEQYF. The whole variable domain, remainder taken from reference TRBV5-4 and TRBJ2-7, is ETGVTQSPTHLIKTRGQQVTLRCSSQSGHNTVSWYQQALGQGPQFIFQYYREEENGRGNFPPRFSGLQFPNYSSELNVNALELDDSALYLCASSFEPGKVGYEQYFGPGTRLTVT.

This chain links TRBV20-1 with TRBJ2-1, with 7 positions matching TRBD2. V lost 5 bases and J lost 5; bases outside the gene matches: 9. CDR3 length: 14 residues. Germline values: CDR1 DFQATT, CDR2 SNEGSKA (reference sequence). CDR3 residues: CSAGGLPENNEQFF. As DNA, the CDR3 is TGCAGTGCTGGGGGACTACCAGAAAACAATGAGCAGTTCTTC.

The sample holds a few counts of this clonotype. The chain is built from TRBV11-2 and TRBJ2-5; 11 bases align to TRBD1. The CDR3 runs 16 residues. V lost 5 bases, J lost 4 bases, and 9 bases stayed unmatched. The germline V gene has CDR1 SGHAT and CDR2 FQNNGV. The CDR3 nucleotides are TGTGCCAGCAGCCGGCCCCGGACAGGGGGCCCAGAGACCCAGTACTTC. Protein: CASSRPRTGGPETQYF. Full variable domain (outside the CDR3, taken from reference TRBV11-2 and TRBJ2-5): EAGVAQSPRYKIIEKRQSVAFWCNPISGHATLYWYQQILGQGPKLLIQFQNNGVVDDSQLPKDRFSAERLKGVDSTLKIQPAKLEDSAVYLCASSRPRTGGPETQYFGPGTRLLVL.

This clonotype was seen at least ten times. This chain joins TRBV5-1 and TRBJ2-2; perhaps TRBD2 as D (6 bases). The CDR3 sequence is 16 residues long. V was clipped by 4 bases and J by 3 bases, with 16 bases between them. Germline V lookup: CDR1 SGHRS, CDR2 YFSETQ. The CDR3 here is CASSNGDFTYTGELFF. CDR3 nucleotides: TGCGCCAGCAGCAACGGGGACTTCACATACACCGGGGAGCTGTTTTTT.

This clonotype was picked up many times. The chain joins TRBV5-1 to TRBJ1-2, with D maybe TRBD1 (6 bases). V lost 4 bases, J lost 4 bases, and 11 bases lay in between. Germline V CDR1 and CDR2: SGHRS, YFSETQ. The CDR3 consists of 13 residues. The CDR3 DNA is TGCGCCAGCAGCCCCGACAGGCTCTATGGCTACACCTTC. This codes for CASSPDRLYGYTF.

The chain couples TRBV5-1 to TRBJ2-3, with 11 bases aligning to TRBD2. This CDR3 is 15 amino acids long. Germline V gene data show CDR1 as SGHRS and CDR2 as YFSETQ. The ends lost 1 base at V and 6 bases at J; junction bases unmatched: 4. CDR3 region: CASSLSTSGADTQYF. As DNA, the CDR3 is TGCGCCAGCAGCTTGTCGACTAGCGGGGCGGATACGCAGTATTTT.

The rearrangement links TRBV18 to TRBJ2-1; tentatively, D is TRBD2 (6 bases). Germline V CDR1 and CDR2: KGHSH, LQKENI. The V end was cut by 3 bases, the J end by 7 bases, with 16 bases between. The CDR3 runs 15 residues. The CDR3 sequence: CASSPPGLRGNEQFF. The CDR3 bases are TGTGCCAGCTCACCTCCGGGACTCCGAGGAAATGAGCAGTTCTTC. The full variable domain, in which reference TRBV18 and TRBJ2-1 provide the parts outside the CDR3, is NAGVMQNPRHLVRRRGQEARLRCSPMKGHSHVYWYRQLPEEGLKFMVYLQKENIIDESGMPKERFSAEFPKEGPSILRIQQVVRGDSAAYFCASSPPGLRGNEQFFGPGTRLTVL.

This clonotype came up many times. The chain employs TRBV5-1 and TRBJ2-1; tentatively, D is TRBD2 (6 bases). CDR3 length equals 13 residues. Looked up from germline, CDR1 is SGHRS and CDR2 is YFSETQ. With 2 bases removed from V and 5 bases from J, the gap between germline ends came to 8 bases. The CDR3 is CASSFLADNEQFF. Written as DNA, the CDR3 is TGCGCCAGCAGCTTCTTAGCGGACAATGAGCAGTTCTTC.

As for this clonotype: Germline is not matched at one junction end, which may reflect a read error. The chain recombines TRBV4-1 with TRBJ2-1; 12 bases align to TRBD2. Germline CDR1 is MGHRA and CDR2 is YSYEKL. The CDR3 spans 15 residues. The CDR3 reads CASSRTSGTYNGQFF. The CDR3 DNA reads TGCGCCAGCAGTCGGACTAGCGGGACGTACAATGGGCAGTTCTTC.

This rearrangement joins TRBV7-9 to TRBJ1-2; 7 bases are a match to TRBD1. There are 14 residues in the CDR3. Germline loops: CDR1 SEHNR, CDR2 FQNEAQ (reference sequence). The junction had 7 bases not matched to a gene; V was cut back by 1 base and J by 8 bases. For the CDR3, the DNA is TGTGCCAGCAGCTTAGTTCCAGGGGGGAGAGGCTACACCTTC. It is translated as CASSLVPGGRGYTF.

The chain links TRBV30 to TRBJ1-2, with D maybe TRBD1 (6 bases). Per germline, CDR1 GTSNPN and CDR2 SVGIG (reference sequence). V was trimmed by 3 bases and J by 12 bases, leaving 14 bases between them. There are 11 residues in the CDR3. The CDR3 loop reads CAWSATGSHTF. CDR3 sequence (DNA): TGTGCCTGGAGCGCTACAGGGTCCCACACCTTC.